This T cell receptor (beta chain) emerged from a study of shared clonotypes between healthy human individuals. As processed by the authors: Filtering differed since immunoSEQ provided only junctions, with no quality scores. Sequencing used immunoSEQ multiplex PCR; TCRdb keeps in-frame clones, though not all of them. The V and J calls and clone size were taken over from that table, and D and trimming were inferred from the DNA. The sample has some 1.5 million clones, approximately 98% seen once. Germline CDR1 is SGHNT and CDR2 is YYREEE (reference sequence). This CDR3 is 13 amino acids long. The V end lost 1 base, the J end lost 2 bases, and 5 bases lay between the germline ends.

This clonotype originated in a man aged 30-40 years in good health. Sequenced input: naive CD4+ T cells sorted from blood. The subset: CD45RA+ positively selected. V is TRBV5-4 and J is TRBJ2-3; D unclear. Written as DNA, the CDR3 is TGTGCCAGCAGCTTGCCGGACACAGATACGCAGTATTTT. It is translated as CASSLPDTDTQYF.